Following are 23 T cell receptor beta chains from one sample sequenced in a study of T cells in Graves' hyperthyroidism and ophthalmopathy (dated by TCRdb to the late 2010s). The library was prepared using multiplex PCR. Sequencer: Illumina HiSeq 2000. The TCR beta CDR3 regions were amplified from the RNA transcripts. For the first round of RT-PCR on the TCR CDR3, the HTBI primer set was used together with the Qiagen OneStep RT-PCR kit. The public reads were run again by TCRdb, first through fastp at Q25 and then through MiXCR, and only productive beta chains were kept. Here each entry gathers all rows of one CDR3 protein and keeps the most common genes and DNA. Within this sample are about 690,000 distinct CDR3 sequences, with roughly a sixth of them counted one time only. The ten largest make up less than 20% of the sample. Sequenced input: blood. These TCRs come from a man over 45 with Graves' hyperthyroidism.

This clonotype occurred many times. The chain couples TRBV5-1 to TRBJ2-4; 11 bases fit TRBD1. V was clipped by 5 bases and J by 5 bases; unmatched bases: 6. The germline gives CDR1 SGHRS, CDR2 YFSETQ. This CDR3 is built from 15 residues. CDR3: CASSSPGQGENIQYF. For the CDR3, the DNA is TGCGCCAGCAGTTCGCCGGGACAGGGGGAAAACATTCAGTACTTC.

The rearrangement links TRBV7-9 to TRBJ2-5; 7 bases fit TRBD2. This CDR3 has 13 amino acids. Germline assignment: CDR1 SEHNR and CDR2 FQNEAQ (reference sequence). J was trimmed by 4 bases and V by 5 bases; bases with no gene match: 4. CDR3 region: CASSASGTETQYF. In nucleotides, the CDR3 is TGTGCCAGCAGCGCAAGCGGGACAGAGACCCAGTACTTC.

The table lists this clonotype with many counts. The V and J genes are TRBV30 and TRBJ1-2, with 9 bases lining up with TRBD1. V dropped 0 bases and J dropped 8; count of bases not matched to a gene: 10. The CDR3 is 15 residues long. Germline lookup yields CDR1 GTSNPN and CDR2 SVGIG (reference sequence). The chain's CDR3 is CAWSVQGGQGRGYTF. In DNA form, the CDR3 reads TGTGCCTGGAGTGTACAGGGGGGACAGGGTCGCGGCTACACCTTC.

The chain joins TRBV7-9 to TRBJ2-1, with 8 nucleotides matching TRBD1. The CDR3 runs 14 residues. J was trimmed by 2 bases and V by 7 bases; bases with no gene match: 4. Germline CDR1 SEHNR, CDR2 FQNEAQ (reference sequence). CDR3 sequence reads: CASTVRGPYNEQFF. The DNA of the CDR3 is TGTGCCAGCACCGTCAGGGGGCCCTACAATGAGCAGTTCTTC.

There are many counts of this clonotype. The genes are TRBV2 and TRBJ2-2, with D tentatively TRBD1 (5 bases). The CDR3 totals 14 residues. Germline CDR1 SNHLY, CDR2 FYNNEI. Trimming removed 7 bases at V and 2 bases at J, with 11 bases between. CDR3 in amino acids: CASTMTVNTGELFF. The CDR3 DNA is TGTGCCAGCACCATGACAGTTAACACCGGGGAGCTGTTTTTT.

This clonotype has just a few counts. This may come from a read error, since a much larger clone is one base off. The chain uses TRBV28 and TRBJ1-1; D unclear. Germline V lookup: CDR1 MDHEN, CDR2 SYDVKM. CDR3 length equals 16 residues. This CDR3 is CASSLEYGSGGTEALF. The CDR3 DNA sequence: TGTGCCAGCAGTTTAGAGTACGGGAGTGGTGGCACTGAAGCTCTCTTT.

The table lists this clonotype with many counts. The V and J genes are TRBV3-1 and TRBJ1-1; tentatively, D is TRBD1 (5 bases). This CDR3 is built from 13 residues. Germline CDR1 reads LGHDT; CDR2 reads YNNKEL (reference sequence). V lost 2 bases and J 8 bases, leaving 12 bases between the germline ends. The CDR3 DNA sequence: TGTGCCAGCAGCCAACGGAGGGGAGGGGAAGCTTTCTTT. It codes for CASSQRRGGEAFF.

There are a few counts of this clonotype. The chain employs TRBV5-1 and TRBJ2-3; TRBD1 aligns across 8 bases. V lost 7 bases, J lost 4 bases, and 2 bases stayed unmatched. This CDR3 contains 12 residues. CDR1 and CDR2 (germline): SGHRS, YFSETQ. CDR3 DNA sequence: TGCGCCAGCGCACAGGGGGCAGATACGCAGTATTTT. Encoded protein: CASAQGADTQYF.

Only a few counts were recorded for this clonotype. V is TRBV19 and J is TRBJ1-3; a weak D match, TRBD1 (6 bases). V lost 7 bases to trimming and J lost 0 bases, with 16 bases between them. Germline loops: CDR1 LNHDA, CDR2 SQIVND (reference sequence). The CDR3 is 16 residues long. In nucleotides, the CDR3 is TGTGCCAGTACCCCCACGGGGGGGGCCTCTGGAAACACCATATATTTT. Protein product: CASTPTGGASGNTIYF.

At least ten counts were recorded for this clonotype. V usage is TRBV28 and J usage is TRBJ1-2; TRBD1 is a possible D gene (5 bases). V gave up 5 bases and J gave up 0 bases, with 13 bases separating them. There are 15 residues in the CDR3. Germline V CDR1 and CDR2: MDHEN, SYDVKM. The CDR3, as DNA: TGTGCCAGCAGTCTCCCACCGGGGGCTAACTATGGCTACACCTTC. Its translation: CASSLPPGANYGYTF.

This clonotype was observed many times. The gene calls are TRBV10-3 and TRBJ1-6; 8 bases map to TRBD1. The CDR3 spans 15 residues. Germline values: CDR1 ENHRY, CDR2 SYGVKD. V gave up 6 bases and J gave up 4 bases; unmatched junction bases: 5. The CDR3 loop reads CAIRQGAAYNSPLHF. The CDR3, as DNA: TGTGCCATCAGGCAGGGGGCGGCTTATAATTCACCCCTCCACTTT.

This clonotype was counted between two and nine times. This sequence joins TRBV27 and TRBJ2-7; 7 bases fit TRBD2. The CDR3 spans 16 residues. J was trimmed by 5 bases and V by 2 bases; bases with no gene match: 12. CDR1 is MNHEY and CDR2 is SMNVEV in the germline V gene (reference sequence). CDR3 sequence (DNA): TGTGCCAGCAGTTTAACGTCGGCGGGAGCAGTCGACGAGCAGTACTTC. Amino acid sequence: CASSLTSAGAVDEQYF.

This clonotype was recorded many times. The rearrangement uses TRBV28 and TRBJ2-5; no clear D gene. V was trimmed by 6 bases and J by 5 bases, leaving 19 bases between them. The CDR3 consists of 15 residues. Germline CDR1 is MDHEN and CDR2 is SYDVKM. The CDR3 sequence: CASRVGRFVQETQYF. CDR3 DNA: TGTGCCAGCAGGGTCGGACGGTTTGTACAGGAGACCCAGTACTTC.

The chain uses TRBV6-5 and TRBJ1-1; the D gene is possibly TRBD1 (5 bases). Per the germline V gene, CDR1 is MNHEY and CDR2 is SVGAGI. V gave up 2 bases and J gave up 5 bases, with 15 bases separating them. This CDR3 is built from 15 residues. The CDR3 reads CASSYHRGGRTEAFF. CDR3 nucleotide sequence: TGTGCCAGCAGTTACCATCGTGGGGGAAGGACTGAAGCTTTCTTT.

V usage is TRBV29-1 and J usage is TRBJ1-1; tentative D call: TRBD1 (6 bases). CDR3 length: 13 amino acids. CDR1 and CDR2 from the germline V gene are SQVTM and ANQGSEA. V dropped 5 bases and J dropped 1 base, with 11 bases sitting between them. The CDR3 reads CSVKGQQNTEAFF. The DNA for the CDR3 is TGCAGCGTTAAGGGACAACAGAACACTGAAGCTTTCTTT.

The chain couples TRBV27 to TRBJ2-1, with 8 bases aligning to TRBD2. Germline V gene data show CDR1 as MNHEY and CDR2 as SMNVEV (reference sequence). With V trimmed by 5 bases and J by 8 bases, 8 bases remained unmatched. This CDR3 has 14 residues. For the CDR3, the DNA is TGTGCCAGCAGTCCAGGGACTAGTCTCGATGAGCAGTTCTTC. Translation gives CASSPGTSLDEQFF.

This clonotype was seen repeatedly, ten times or more. CDR3 loop: CASSLFGPYIEQYF. CDR3 sequence (DNA): TGTGCCAGCAGTTTATTCGGCCCATACATAGAGCAGTACTTC. The rearrangement links TRBV28 to TRBJ2-7; no reliable D call. The CDR3 loop spans 14 amino acids. From germline, CDR1 is MDHEN and CDR2 SYDVKM. Trimming removed 1 base from V and 7 bases from J, with 14 bases in between.

This clonotype was observed a few times. The chain links TRBV20-1 to TRBJ1-5; 10 nucleotides agree with TRBD1. The V gene end was trimmed by 6 bases and the J gene end by 9 bases; junction bases not matched to a gene: 8. Germline-derived CDR1 and CDR2 are DFQATT and SNEGSKA (reference sequence). The CDR3 is made up of 13 amino acids. The CDR3 bases are TGCAGTGCCAACCCGGGACAGGGGAGGCCCCAGCATTTT. Translation gives CSANPGQGRPQHF.

This clonotype showed up many times. The chain recombines TRBV7-8 with TRBJ2-5; D perhaps matches TRBD2 (7 bases). The CDR3 has 14 residues. Germline CDR1 reads SGHVS; CDR2 reads FQNEAQ. Trimming cost V 4 bases and J 4 bases, with 13 bases left between them. The CDR3 region is CASSSGGPIETQYF. DNA of the CDR3: TGTGCCAGCAGCTCCGGGGGGCCGATAGAGACCCAGTACTTC.

This clonotype came up many times. The chain links TRBV24-1 to TRBJ2-3; TRBD1 agrees at 8 bases. CDR3 length equals 16 residues. In germline, CDR1 is KGHDR, CDR2 SFDVKD. V shed 4 bases, J shed 3 bases, and the junction held 8 bases outside the gene matches. The CDR3 sequence is CATSDLGQGKTDTQYF. The CDR3 bases are TGTGCCACCAGTGACCTAGGACAGGGAAAAACAGATACGCAGTATTTT.

This rearrangement joins TRBV10-1 to TRBJ2-2; a possible D gene is TRBD2 (5 bases). This CDR3 has 13 amino acids. V gave up 3 bases and J gave up 7 bases, with 9 bases separating them. Germline values: CDR1 WNHNN, CDR2 SYGVQD (reference sequence). CDR3 DNA sequence: TGCGCCAGCAGTGAAGGAGGTTTCGGGGAGCTGTTTTTT. Translation gives CASSEGGFGELFF.

V gene TRBV4-2 combines with J gene TRBJ2-2, with D possibly matching TRBD1 (5 bases). Germline V lookup: CDR1 LGHNA, CDR2 YNFKEQ. Trimming removed 2 bases from V and 2 bases from J, with 9 bases in between. This CDR3 is 15 amino acids long. This CDR3 reads CASSQHGQNTGELFF. The CDR3 DNA sequence: TGTGCCAGCAGCCAACACGGACAAAACACCGGGGAGCTGTTTTTT.

This clonotype appeared a few times. The chain combines TRBV7-2 with TRBJ1-5, with 8 bases aligning to TRBD1. Per the germline V gene, CDR1 is SGHTA and CDR2 is FQGNSA. The CDR3 has 16 amino acids. The V gene end was trimmed by 1 base and the J gene end by 3 bases; junction bases not matched to a gene: 5. CDR3 in DNA: TGTGCCAGCAGCTTAGTAGGGACAGGCCTCAATCAGCCCCAGCATTTT. Its protein product is CASSLVGTGLNQPQHF.